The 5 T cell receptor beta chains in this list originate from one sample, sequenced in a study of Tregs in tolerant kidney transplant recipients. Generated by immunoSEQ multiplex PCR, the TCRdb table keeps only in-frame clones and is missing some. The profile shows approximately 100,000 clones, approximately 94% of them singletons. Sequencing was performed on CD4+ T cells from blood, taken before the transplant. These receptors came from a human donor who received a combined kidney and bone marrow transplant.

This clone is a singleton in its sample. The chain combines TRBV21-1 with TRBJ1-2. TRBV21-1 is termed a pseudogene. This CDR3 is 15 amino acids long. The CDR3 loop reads CASSKIERAGYGYTF. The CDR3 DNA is TGTGCCAGCAGCAAAATCGAGAGGGCAGGCTATGGCTACACCTTC.

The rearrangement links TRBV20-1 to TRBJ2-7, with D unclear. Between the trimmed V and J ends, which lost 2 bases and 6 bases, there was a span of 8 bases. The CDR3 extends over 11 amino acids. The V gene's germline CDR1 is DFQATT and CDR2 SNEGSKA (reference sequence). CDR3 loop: CSARPLAEQYF. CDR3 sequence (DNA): TGCAGTGCTAGACCCCTGGCCGAGCAGTACTTC.

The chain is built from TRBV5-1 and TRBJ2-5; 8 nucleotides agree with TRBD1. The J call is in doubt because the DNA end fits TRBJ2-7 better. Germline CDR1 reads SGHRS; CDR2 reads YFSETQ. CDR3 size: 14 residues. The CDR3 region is CASSLVTGGYEQYF. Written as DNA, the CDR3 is TGCGCCAGCAGCTTGGTAACAGGGGGCTACGAGCAGTACTTC.

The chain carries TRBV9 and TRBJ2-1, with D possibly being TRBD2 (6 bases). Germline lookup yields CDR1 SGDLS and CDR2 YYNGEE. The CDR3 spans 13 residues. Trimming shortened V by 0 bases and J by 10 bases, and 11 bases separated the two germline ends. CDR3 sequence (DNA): TGTGCCAGCAGCGTAGGCGGGGATAGCGAGCAGTTCTTC. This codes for CASSVGGDSEQFF. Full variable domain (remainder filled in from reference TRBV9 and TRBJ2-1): DSGVTQTPKHLITATGQRVTLRCSPRSGDLSVYWYQQSLDQGLQFLIQYYNGEERAKGNILERFSAQQFPDLHSELNLSSLELGDSALYFCASSVGGDSEQFFGPGTRLTVL.

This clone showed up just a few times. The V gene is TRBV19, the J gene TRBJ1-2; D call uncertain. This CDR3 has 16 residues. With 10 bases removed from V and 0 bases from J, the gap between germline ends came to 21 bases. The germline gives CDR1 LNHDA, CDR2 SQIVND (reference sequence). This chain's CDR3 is CATTRGVATPNYGYTF. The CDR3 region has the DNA TGTGCCACTACCCGGGGAGTTGCGACTCCTAACTATGGCTACACCTTC. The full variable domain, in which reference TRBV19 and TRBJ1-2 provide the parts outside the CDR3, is DGGITQSPKYLFRKEGQNVTLSCEQNLNHDAMYWYRQDPGQGLRLIYYSQIVNDFQKGDIAEGYSVSREKKESFPLTVTSAQKNPTAFYLCATTRGVATPNYGYTFGSGTRLTVV.